This TCR beta chain was sequenced during a study of T cell responses to AZD1222 COVID-19 vaccine. TCRdb keeps only in-frame clones here, not all; method: immunoSEQ multiplex PCR. The sample has 180,000 or so clones, under 95% seen once. The table lists this clone with a few counts. Its antigen is unknown. Study-level points and caveats: Without day 14 samples, only post-peak T cell repertoires were studied. Researchers report vaccine-associated CD4 TCRs spanning spike, with dominance at 160-218 and 743-854. Baseline seropositives among AZD1222 recipients totaled only five or six. Unmutated variant regions reportedly attract nearly half of all spike-specific TCRs.

Germline CDR1 reads SGDLS; CDR2 reads YYNGEE. V lost 5 bases, J lost 8 bases, and 9 bases stayed unmatched. This CDR3 has 15 amino acids. Source: peripheral blood, taken 28 days after the second AZD1222 dose. The chain employs TRBV9 and TRBJ2-3; TRBD2 matches 12 bases. The receptor's source is an adult who received the AZD1222 COVID-19 vaccine. The CDR3 sequence is CASSPRLAGERTQYF. The CDR3 coding sequence is TGTGCCAGCAGTCCTCGACTAGCGGGAGAGCGTACGCAGTATTTT.